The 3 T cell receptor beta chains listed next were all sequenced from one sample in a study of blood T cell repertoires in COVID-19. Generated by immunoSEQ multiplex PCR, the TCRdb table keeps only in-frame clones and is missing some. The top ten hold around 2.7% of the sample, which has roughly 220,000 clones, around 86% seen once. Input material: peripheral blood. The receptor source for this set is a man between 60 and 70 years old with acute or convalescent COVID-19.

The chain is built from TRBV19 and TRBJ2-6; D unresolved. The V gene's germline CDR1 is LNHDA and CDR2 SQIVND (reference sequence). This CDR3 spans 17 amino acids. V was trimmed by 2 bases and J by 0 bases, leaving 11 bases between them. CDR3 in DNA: TGTGCCAGTAGTATAAGCTCAGGCAGCTCTGGGGCCAACGTCCTGACTTTC. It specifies CASSISSGSSGANVLTF.

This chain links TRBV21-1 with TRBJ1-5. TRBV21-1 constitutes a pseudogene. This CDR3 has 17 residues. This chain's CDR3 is CASSKNGERVAYQPQHF. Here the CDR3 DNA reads TGTGCCAGCAGCAAAAATGGGGAACGGGTAGCGTATCAGCCCCAGCATTTT.

The CDR3 DNA is TGTGCCAGCAGTGACGGGGGGGCTAGCAATCAGCCCCAGCATTTT. This gives the protein CASSDGGASNQPQHF. V gene TRBV2 combines with J gene TRBJ1-5, with D possibly matching TRBD1 (6 bases). The CDR3 is made up of 15 amino acids. Trimming pared 3 bases from V and 0 bases from J, leaving 9 bases between. Germline CDR1 reads SNHLY; CDR2 reads FYNNEI. The complete variable domain, with remaining parts taken from reference TRBV2 and TRBJ1-5, reads EPEVTQTPSHQVTQMGQEVILRCVPISNHLYFYWYRQILGQKVEFLVSFYNNEISEKSEIFDDQFSVERPDGSNFTLKIRSTKLEDSAMYFCASSDGGASNQPQHFGDGTRLSIL.